The 20 T cell receptor beta chains given below trace back to one sample, sequenced in a study of naive and memory T cell subsets. Two oligonucleotides, mixed equimolar, formed the beta constant-region primer covering TRBC1 and TRBC2. Four rounds of PCR amplified the ligated cDNA using nested alpha and beta constant-region primers plus SP2. TCRdb re-called the UMI-ligation and nested PCR reads through MiXCR, storing one row per CDR3 protein. Of more than 100,000 distinct CDR3 sequences listed, roughly 36% are singletons. Sample: central memory CD4+ T cells from blood. The receptors were gathered from a human donor in good health.

The V and J genes are TRBV6-2 or TRBV6-3 and TRBJ2-1; D unresolved. This CDR3 contains 19 residues. Germline lookup yields CDR1 MNHEY and CDR2 SVGEGT. Trimming pared 0 bases from V and 0 bases from J, leaving 18 bases between. CDR3 in DNA: TGTGCCAGCAGTTACTCGAAGGAGTCCCGGCGGAGCTCCTACAATGAGCAGTTCTTC. It is translated as CASSYSKESRRSSYNEQFF.

V is TRBV6-2 or TRBV6-3 and J is TRBJ2-3; 10 positions agree with TRBD1. The CDR3 is 18 residues long. Germline CDR1 and CDR2: MNHEY and SVGEGT. Trimming cost V 4 bases and J 1 base; bases outside gene matches: 11. The CDR3 DNA is TGTGCCAGCAGTTCCAACCCGCCCGGGACAGGGGGCACAGATACGCAGTATTTT. This encodes CASSSNPPGTGGTDTQYF.

This clonotype was found a few times. The genes are TRBV7-9 and TRBJ2-3; 7 bases are a match to TRBD1. CDR1 and CDR2 from the germline V gene are SEHNR and FQNEAQ (reference sequence). The CDR3 is 15 residues long. The V and J ends lost 5 bases and 4 bases, in that order; junction bases with no gene match: 9. The CDR3 sequence: CASSHTTGKADTQYF. CDR3 coding DNA: TGTGCCAGCAGCCATACGACAGGGAAGGCAGATACGCAGTATTTT.

The rearrangement uses TRBV27 and TRBJ2-1; D is unclear. This CDR3 region has 11 residues. CDR1 and CDR2 from the germline V gene are MNHEY and SMNVEV (reference sequence). Trimming shortened V by 5 bases and J by 6 bases, and 5 bases separated the two germline ends. The CDR3 protein is CASSRSNEQFF. CDR3 in DNA: TGTGCCAGCAGTCGATCCAATGAGCAGTTCTTC.

The chain recombines TRBV6-2 or TRBV6-3 with TRBJ1-5; TRBD1 aligns across 11 bases. From germline, CDR1 is MNHEY and CDR2 SVGEGT. This CDR3 contains 16 residues. The J segment lost 2 bases and the V segment lost 8 bases, leaving 8 bases of the junction unmatched. In DNA, the CDR3 is TGTGCCAGCCGCGGGACAGGGGGTAGGGGCAATCAGCCCCAGCATTTT. Translation: CASRGTGGRGNQPQHF.

This chain uses TRBV9 with TRBJ2-3; the D is unclear. Trimming removed 4 bases from V and 0 bases from J, with 9 bases in between. The CDR3 loop spans 14 amino acids. Germline CDR1 SGDLS, CDR2 YYNGEE. CDR3 sequence reads: CASSPRSSTDTQYF. CDR3 sequence (DNA): TGTGCCAGCAGCCCACGGTCCAGCACAGATACGCAGTATTTT.

This chain joins TRBV5-1 and TRBJ1-1, with D uncertain. Trimming left V 0 bases short and J 1 base short, with 13 bases between. This CDR3 contains 16 residues. Germline V CDR1 and CDR2: SGHRS, YFSETQ. Here the CDR3 reads CASSLAVIGTNTEAFF. The CDR3 DNA follows: TGCGCCAGCAGCTTGGCCGTCATCGGAACGAACACTGAAGCTTTCTTT.

This chain connects TRBV24-1 to TRBJ1-2; TRBD1 matches 9 bases. Germline loops: CDR1 KGHDR, CDR2 SFDVKD. This CDR3 contains 16 residues. Trimming removed 5 bases from V and 0 bases from J; junction bases left unmatched: 6. CDR3 coding DNA: TGTGCCACCAGTGGAACAGGGGGCGACGCTAACTATGGCTACACCTTC. This translates into CATSGTGGDANYGYTF.

This clonotype was counted at least ten times. The chain carries TRBV27 and TRBJ2-5; TRBD2 agrees at 11 bases. The V segment lost 7 bases and the J segment 4 bases; nucleotides outside the gene matches: 5. The V gene's germline CDR1 is MNHEY and CDR2 SMNVEV (reference sequence). The CDR3 length is 14 residues. The CDR3 DNA follows: TGTGCCAGCAAGGGACTAGCGGCAGCAGAGACCCAGTACTTC. Its protein is CASKGLAAAETQYF.

This clonotype was seen repeatedly, ten times or more. The V and J genes are TRBV7-2 and TRBJ2-3; possible D gene TRBD1, 5 bases. Germline-derived CDR1 and CDR2 are SGHTA and FQGNSA. The CDR3 is 14 amino acids. Trimming cost V 1 base and J 4 bases, with 9 bases left between them. CDR3 loop: CASSLGAGSDTQYF. CDR3 DNA sequence: TGTGCCAGCAGCTTAGGGGCAGGGTCAGATACGCAGTATTTT.

This sequence joins TRBV7-2 and TRBJ2-1; perhaps TRBD2 as D (6 bases). Trimming took 5 bases from V and 8 from J, leaving 13 bases between them. In germline, CDR1 is SGHTA, CDR2 FQGNSA. The CDR3 consists of 13 residues. This CDR3 reads CASSGRWGDEQFF. CDR3 nucleotide sequence: TGTGCCAGCAGCGGGAGGTGGGGGGATGAGCAGTTCTTC.

The CDR3 coding sequence is TGTGCCAGCAGTGATACCGAAGGTGGGGCTGGGAATGAGCAGTTCTTC. It specifies CASSDTEGGAGNEQFF. This sequence joins TRBV6-4 and TRBJ2-1; tentatively, D is TRBD1 (5 bases). This CDR3 spans 16 amino acids. Germline V gene data show CDR1 as MRHNA and CDR2 as SNTAGT. V lost 3 bases, J lost 7 bases, and 19 bases lay in between.

In its sample, this clonotype was seen a few times. V usage is TRBV7-2 and J usage is TRBJ2-7; 10 bases map to TRBD1. The CDR3 has 15 amino acids. The ends lost 5 bases at V and 5 bases at J; junction bases unmatched: 9. Germline CDR1 is SGHTA and CDR2 is FQGNSA. The CDR3 DNA is TGTGCCAGCAGCCCAACCGTGGGACAGGGGAACGAGCAGTACTTC. Amino acid sequence: CASSPTVGQGNEQYF.

This chain links TRBV29-1 with TRBJ2-1; D may be TRBD1 (5 bases). The V gene's germline CDR1 is SQVTM and CDR2 ANQGSEA. The CDR3 loop spans 10 amino acids. V was cut by 7 bases and J by 5 bases, with 6 bases left in between. The CDR3, as DNA: TGCAGCGCAGGGAACAATGAGCAGTTCTTC. Its translation is CSAGNNEQFF.

In this sample, this clonotype turned up many times. This chain connects TRBV30 to TRBJ2-7, with 8 positions matching TRBD2. The CDR3 is 13 residues long. Looked up from germline, CDR1 is GTSNPN and CDR2 is SVGIG (reference sequence). With 7 bases clipped from V and 2 bases from J, the junction kept 7 bases outside the gene matches. DNA for the CDR3: TGTGCCTACACCAGCGGGAGTACCTACGAGCAGTACTTC. Translated: CAYTSGSTYEQYF.

The J gene is TRBJ2-6, the V gene TRBV29-1; D not certain. Per germline, CDR1 SQVTM and CDR2 ANQGSEA. The CDR3 has 15 amino acids. Trimming cost V 4 bases and J 0 bases, with 10 bases left between them. The DNA for the CDR3 is TGCAGCGTTGGGGAAGGACCCTCTGGGGCCAACGTCCTGACTTTC. Translating it yields CSVGEGPSGANVLTF.

V gene TRBV6-1 combines with J gene TRBJ1-5; TRBD1 might be the D (6 bases). The germline V gene encodes CDR1 MNHNS and CDR2 SASEGT. The CDR3 spans 17 residues. V was cut by 7 bases and J by 3 bases, with 22 bases left in between. Here the CDR3 reads CASTLGGGVLPNQPQHF. For the CDR3, the DNA is TGTGCCAGCACCCTCGGGGGGGGCGTCTTACCCAATCAGCCCCAGCATTTT.

V gene TRBV27 combines with J gene TRBJ2-7; 11 nucleotides align to TRBD1. The CDR3 runs 17 residues. Trimming removed 6 bases from V and 6 bases from J; junction bases left unmatched: 16. Germline CDR1 and CDR2: MNHEY and SMNVEV (reference sequence). CDR3 in DNA: TGTGCCAGCAGCGGAAGGACAGGGGGCACATTTACGCGCGAGCAGTACTTC. Translation: CASSGRTGGTFTREQYF.

This clonotype was counted a few times. This rearrangement joins TRBV2 to TRBJ2-7; D not certain. The V and J ends lost 5 bases and 7 bases respectively, with 15 bases between them. CDR1 SNHLY and CDR2 FYNNEI come from the germline V gene. This CDR3 spans 13 amino acids. The CDR3 sequence: CASSPVPDGEQYF. The CDR3 coding sequence is TGTGCCAGCAGTCCGGTCCCTGATGGGGAGCAGTACTTC.

DNA of the CDR3: TGTGCCAGCAGTCCTTCTGACAGACTTAACTATGGCTACACCTTC. Translated: CASSPSDRLNYGYTF. J is TRBJ1-2 and V is TRBV7-3, with D tentatively TRBD1 (5 bases). The V end was cut by 6 bases, the J end by 1 base, with 15 bases between. In germline, CDR1 is SGHTA, CDR2 FQGTGA. The CDR3 contains 15 residues.